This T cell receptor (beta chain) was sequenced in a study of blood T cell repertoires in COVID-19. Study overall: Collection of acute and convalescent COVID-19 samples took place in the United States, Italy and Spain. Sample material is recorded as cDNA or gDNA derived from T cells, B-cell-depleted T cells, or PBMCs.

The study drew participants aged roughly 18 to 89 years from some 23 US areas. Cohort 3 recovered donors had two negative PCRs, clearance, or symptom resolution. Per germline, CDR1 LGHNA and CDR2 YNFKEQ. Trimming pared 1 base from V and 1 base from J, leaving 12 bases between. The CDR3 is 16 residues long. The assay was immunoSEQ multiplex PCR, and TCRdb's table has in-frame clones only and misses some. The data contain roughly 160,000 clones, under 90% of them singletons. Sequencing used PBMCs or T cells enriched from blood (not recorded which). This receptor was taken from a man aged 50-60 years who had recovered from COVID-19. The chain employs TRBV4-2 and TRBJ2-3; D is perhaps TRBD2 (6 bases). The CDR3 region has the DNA TGTGCCAGCAGCCAAGGGTACGAGCGGGGCACAGATACGCAGTATTTT. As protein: CASSQGYERGTDTQYF.